The 24 T cell receptor beta chains given below trace back to one sample, sequenced in a study of T cells in Graves' hyperthyroidism and ophthalmopathy. RNA transcripts yielded amplified TCR beta CDR3 regions. HTBI primers were employed in a first-round RT-PCR of the TCR CDR3. One entry per CDR3 protein results from TCRdb running MiXCR on the multiplex PCR reads. The sample carries under 500,000 distinct CDR3 sequences, more than 12% recorded once. The sequenced sample consisted of blood. These receptors were taken from a man aged 50-60 years with Graves' ophthalmopathy.

This clonotype was found a few times. The chain has TRBV2 and TRBJ2-7; 8 positions agree with TRBD1. V was clipped by 7 bases and J by 9 bases; unmatched bases: 11. CDR1 and CDR2 (germline): SNHLY, FYNNEI. This CDR3 is 13 amino acids long. This CDR3 is CASTRDRIEGQYF. The CDR3 DNA follows: TGTGCCAGCACCCGGGACAGGATTGAGGGGCAGTACTTC.

In this sample, this clonotype turned up many times. The chain employs TRBV12-5 and TRBJ2-3; D tentatively reads TRBD1 or TRBD2 (5 bases each). The CDR3 has 17 amino acids. The V end was cut by 3 bases, the J end by 0 bases, with 16 bases between. The germline CDR1 and CDR2 sequences are LGHNT and FRNRAP. CDR3 region: CASGLGTAPTSTDTQYF. The CDR3 bases are TGTGCTAGTGGTTTAGGGACCGCCCCGACTAGCACAGATACGCAGTATTTT.

This clonotype was counted ten times or more. The V call is TRBV28, the J call TRBJ1-1; unclear D gene. Germline values: CDR1 MDHEN, CDR2 SYDVKM. The CDR3 extends over 14 amino acids. Trimming stripped 3 bases from V and 4 bases from J, with 12 bases between. The CDR3 DNA sequence: TGTGCCAGCAGTTTCGGATTCGGGTCCACTGAAGCTTTCTTT. It codes for CASSFGFGSTEAFF.

This clonotype turned up a few times. This chain uses TRBV5-1 with TRBJ1-6; maybe TRBD1 (6 bases). V dropped 3 bases and J dropped 8 bases, with 12 bases sitting between them. The CDR3 spans 14 residues. Germline assignment: CDR1 SGHRS and CDR2 YFSETQ. This CDR3 is CASSSQGWDSPLHF. As DNA, the CDR3 is TGCGCCAGCAGCTCACAGGGTTGGGATTCACCCCTCCACTTT. Based on the CDR3 plus reference TRBV5-1 and TRBJ1-6, the full variable domain is KAGVTQTPRYLIKTRGQQVTLSCSPISGHRSVSWYQQTPGQGLQFLFEYFSETQRNKGNFPGRFSGRQFSNSRSEMNVSTLELGDSALYLCASSSQGWDSPLHFGNGTRLTVT.

The V and J genes are TRBV20-1 and TRBJ2-7; D remains ambiguous. Germline CDR1 reads DFQATT; CDR2 reads SNEGSKA (reference sequence). V dropped 0 bases and J dropped 9 bases, with 12 bases sitting between them. CDR3 size: 12 residues. The chain's CDR3 is CSARDDGSVQYF. CDR3 bases: TGCAGTGCTAGAGATGATGGGTCGGTGCAGTACTTC.

In its sample, this clonotype was seen many times. This rearrangement joins TRBV30 to TRBJ2-4; tentative D call: TRBD2 (7 bases). Germline V gives CDR1 GTSNPN, CDR2 SVGIG (reference sequence). The V end lost 3 bases, the J end lost 1 base, and 16 bases lay between the germline ends. The CDR3 is made up of 16 amino acids. The CDR3 DNA reads TGTGCCTGGAGCGAAGGGGGGGGAGCGGCCAAAAACATTCAGTACTTC. Translation gives CAWSEGGGAAKNIQYF.

This clonotype was observed many times. The chain uses TRBV24-1 and TRBJ2-3; 9 positions match TRBD1. Germline V lookup: CDR1 KGHDR, CDR2 SFDVKD. The CDR3 runs to 18 residues. Trimming at V came to 4 bases and at J to 2 bases, leaving 12 bases not matched to a gene. The CDR3 nucleotides are TGTGCCACCAGTGACCCTACCACGGGGACAGGGTACACAGATACGCAGTATTTT. It codes for CATSDPTTGTGYTDTQYF.

The genes are TRBV20-1 and TRBJ2-7, with D maybe TRBD1 (5 bases). The germline V gene has CDR1 DFQATT and CDR2 SNEGSKA (reference sequence). The CDR3 length is 14 residues. The V end was cut by 2 bases, the J end by 4 bases, with 15 bases between. The CDR3 sequence: CSARSSGNSYEQYF. The CDR3 DNA reads TGCAGTGCTAGAAGTTCAGGGAACTCTTACGAGCAGTACTTC.

The rearrangement uses TRBV2 and TRBJ2-6; D is ambiguous. CDR1 is SNHLY, CDR2 FYNNEI, per germline. This CDR3 spans 14 amino acids. V lost 4 bases and J 0 bases, leaving 4 bases between the germline ends. The CDR3 sequence: CASSGLSGANVLTF. The CDR3 DNA reads as TGTGCCAGCAGTGGGCTCTCTGGGGCCAACGTCCTGACTTTC. Filled out from reference TRBV2 and TRBJ2-6, the complete variable domain reads EPEVTQTPSHQVTQMGQEVILRCVPISNHLYFYWYRQILGQKVEFLVSFYNNEISEKSEIFDDQFSVERPDGSNFTLKIRSTKLEDSAMYFCASSGLSGANVLTFGAGSRLTVL.

This clonotype was detected many times. This chain joins TRBV30 and TRBJ2-1; 10 positions agree with TRBD2. V was pared by 5 bases and J by 9 bases, with 10 bases of the junction left unmatched. The CDR3 spans 14 residues. Germline V CDR1 and CDR2: GTSNPN, SVGIG (reference sequence). This CDR3 is CAWVKAGGTAEQFF. CDR3 in DNA: TGTGCCTGGGTTAAAGCGGGAGGGACTGCTGAGCAGTTCTTC.

This clonotype was picked up a small number of times. The V gene is TRBV7-6, the J gene TRBJ2-7; D is unclear. V lost 5 bases to trimming and J lost 0 bases, with 8 bases between them. The germline V gene has CDR1 SGHVS and CDR2 FNYEAQ. This CDR3 spans 13 amino acids. The CDR3 spells CASSPEASYEQYF. The CDR3 DNA reads TGTGCCAGCAGCCCAGAGGCCTCCTACGAGCAGTACTTC. Full variable domain (outside the CDR3, taken from reference TRBV7-6 and TRBJ2-7): GAGVSQSPRYKVTKRGQDVALRCDPISGHVSLYWYRQALGQGPEFLTYFNYEAQQDKSGLPNDRFSAERPEGSISTLTIQRTEQRDSAMYRCASSPEASYEQYFGPGTRLTVT.

This clonotype was observed at least ten times. V usage is TRBV7-8 and J usage is TRBJ1-2; no firm D call. Trimming took 5 bases from V and 1 from J, leaving 8 bases between them. Germline V lookup: CDR1 SGHVS, CDR2 FQNEAQ. CDR3 length equals 13 residues. The CDR3 nucleotides read TGTGCCAGCAGCCAGACTGATAACTATGGCTACACCTTC. Amino acids: CASSQTDNYGYTF.

The chain links TRBV27 to TRBJ2-7, with TRBD1 as a possible D gene (6 bases). The CDR3 has 16 residues. V was shortened by 3 bases and J by 3 bases, with 18 bases between the two germline ends. Per the germline V gene, CDR1 is MNHEY and CDR2 is SMNVEV (reference sequence). The CDR3 DNA sequence: TGTGCCAGCAGTTTCGGGATTCGCGGACAGATCTACGAGCAGTACTTC. This codes for CASSFGIRGQIYEQYF.

This clonotype was seen ten or more times. The chain carries TRBV2 and TRBJ2-5; maybe TRBD2 (8 bases). This CDR3 is 21 amino acids long. V was pared by 1 base and J by 2 bases, with 29 bases between. The germline V gene encodes CDR1 SNHLY and CDR2 FYNNEI. CDR3 loop: CASSEETGLLAEAPLQETQYF. CDR3 sequence (DNA): TGTGCCAGCAGTGAAGAGACAGGGCTACTAGCGGAAGCCCCCCTGCAAGAGACCCAGTACTTC.

This clonotype was picked up many times. For the CDR3, the DNA is TGTGCCGGGTCTAGCGGGAAAGTAGGTGAGCAGTTCTTC. Protein sequence: CAGSSGKVGEQFF. The rearrangement links TRBV2 to TRBJ2-1, with TRBD2 matching over 9 bases. The CDR3 has 13 residues. Germline-derived CDR1 and CDR2 are SNHLY and FYNNEI. J gave up 9 bases and V 11 bases, and 11 bases lay outside the gene matches.

This clonotype was counted only a few times. V gene TRBV10-3 combines with J gene TRBJ1-5; D uncertain. The CDR3 extends over 15 amino acids. Germline V gene data show CDR1 as ENHRY and CDR2 as SYGVKD. V was clipped by 4 bases and J by 7 bases, with 17 bases between them. CDR3: CAISGSYRVGQPQHF. CDR3 nucleotides: TGTGCCATCAGTGGCTCATATCGGGTGGGGCAGCCCCAGCATTTT.

The rearrangement links TRBV20-1 to TRBJ2-6; perhaps TRBD1 as D (6 bases). Germline CDR1 reads DFQATT; CDR2 reads SNEGSKA (reference sequence). The CDR3 runs 19 residues. Trimming stripped 5 bases from V and 0 bases from J, with 23 bases between. CDR3 sequence reads: CSAPQPFGTRDSGANVLTF. CDR3 sequence (DNA): TGCAGTGCTCCACAACCTTTCGGGACACGGGACTCTGGGGCCAACGTCCTGACTTTC.

This clonotype was observed at least ten times. The gene calls are TRBV2 and TRBJ1-3, with TRBD1 as a possible D gene (6 bases). Germline V gives CDR1 SNHLY, CDR2 FYNNEI. V was clipped by 7 bases and J by 4 bases, with 14 bases between them. The CDR3 totals 14 residues. CDR3 sequence reads: CASKTTGSGNTIYF. CDR3 DNA sequence: TGTGCCAGCAAAACTACAGGGTCGGGAAACACCATATATTTT.

For this clonotype: A clone one base away is much larger, so this may be a read error. The chain carries TRBV2 and TRBJ2-5; TRBD2 matches at 8 bases. Per the germline V gene, CDR1 is SNHLY and CDR2 is FYNNEI. V trimming: 4 bases; J trimming: 3 bases; junction bases outside the gene matches: 4. The CDR3 is 14 amino acids. CDR3 protein: CASSGTSGKETQYF. CDR3 nucleotide sequence: TGTGCCAGCAGTGGTACTAGCGGAAAAGAGACCCAGTACTTC.

This clonotype has a count of ten or more. V usage is TRBV18 and J usage is TRBJ2-5; TRBD1 matches 7 bases. J gave up 5 bases and V 3 bases, and 9 bases lay outside the gene matches. From germline, CDR1 is KGHSH and CDR2 LQKENI. The CDR3 has 15 residues. Here the CDR3 DNA reads TGTGCCAGCTCACCGGACAGGCCCATTGTGGAGACCCAGTACTTC. It translates to CASSPDRPIVETQYF.

This clonotype was counted many times. The chain is built from TRBV11-2 and TRBJ2-1; 7 positions agree with TRBD2. The length of the CDR3 is 13 residues. In germline, CDR1 is SGHAT, CDR2 FQNNGV. The V and J ends lost 8 bases and 4 bases, in that order; junction bases with no gene match: 5. The chain's CDR3 is CASLPGGYNEQFF. In nucleotides, the CDR3 is TGTGCCAGCCTTCCGGGAGGTTACAATGAGCAGTTCTTC.

Regarding this clonotype: Being one base from a much bigger clone, this may be a read error. V is TRBV6-6 and J is TRBJ2-1; TRBD2 agrees at 12 bases. The CDR3 sequence is 18 residues long. CDR1 and CDR2 from the germline V gene are MNHNY and SVGAGI (reference sequence). The CDR3 bases are TGTGCCAGCAGTTACTCCCCTAGCGGGAGGGCCGGGGGCAATGAGCAGCTCTTC. This sequence encodes CASSYSPSGRAGGNEQLF.

This clonotype occurred many times. The gene calls are TRBV19 and TRBJ1-5, with 8 bases that match TRBD1. CDR3 length: 15 residues. The V and J ends lost 4 bases and 3 bases, in that order; junction bases with no gene match: 5. Germline-derived CDR1 and CDR2 are LNHDA and SQIVND (reference sequence). CDR3 in DNA: TGTGCCAGTAGTAAAATGGGACAGGTCAATCAGCCCCAGCATTTT. It translates to CASSKMGQVNQPQHF.

J is TRBJ1-2 and V is TRBV10-3, with D unresolved. Germline CDR1 ENHRY, CDR2 SYGVKD. There are 12 residues in the CDR3. V was pared by 6 bases and J by 4 bases, with 9 bases between. The DNA of the CDR3 is TGTGCCATCAGGGTGACCCCCTATGGCTACACCTTC. Translation: CAIRVTPYGYTF.